This is a list of T cell receptor beta chains from one sample in a study of cytomegalovirus exposure and HLA in healthy donors. Data came from immunoSEQ multiplex PCR; TCRdb stores just in-frame clones and leaves some out. The sample includes approximately 190,000 clones, 60% to 80% seen only once; the top ten take 2% to 2.5%. Sequenced input: PBMCs. The receptor set was obtained from a woman aged 25 to 39 in good health and CMV-seropositive. CDR3s include the opening cysteine and the closing phenylalanine or tryptophan. A D gene is named only where the DNA matches it firmly. Not all rows give a size; the values are once, few, many and, for expanded clones, a class.

j_call	clone_size	v_call	d_call	cdr3_aa	cdr3_nt
TRBJ1-3	NA	TRBV4-3	NA	CASSQDWGGGTGNTIYF	TGCGCCAGCAGCCAAGACTGGGGGGGCGGGACTGGAAACACCATATATTTT
TRBJ1-2	NA	TRBV27	NA	CASSPEAGQPNYGYTF	TGTGCCAGCAGTCCCGAGGCCGGACAGCCTAACTATGGCTACACCTTC
TRBJ1-1	NA	TRBV5-4	NA	CASSSGGAPTEAFF	TGTGCCAGCAGCTCAGGCGGGGCTCCCACTGAAGCTTTCTTT
TRBJ2-2	few	TRBV7-3	TRBD2	CASSLATSGRVGTGELFF	TGTGCCAGCAGCTTGGCGACTAGCGGGAGGGTCGGCACCGGGGAGCTGTTTTTT
TRBJ2-1	NA	TRBV4-2	TRBD1	CASSPGQGAENEQFF	TGTGCCAGCAGCCCCGGACAGGGGGCGGAGAATGAGCAGTTCTTC
TRBJ1-4	few	TRBV18	TRBD1	CASSPRGGTNEKLFF	TGTGCCAGCTCACCCCGAGGGGGCACTAATGAAAAACTGTTTTTT
TRBJ2-4	NA	TRBV9	TRBD2	CASTPGVSGTKNIQYF	TGTGCCAGCACTCCGGGGGTTAGCGGGACCAAAAACATTCAGTACTTC
TRBJ2-7	NA	TRBV29-1	TRBD2	CSAWGGRGDEQYF	TGCAGCGCCTGGGGGGGGAGAGGGGACGAGCAGTACTTC
TRBJ2-1	few	TRBV5-1	NA	CASSPPGTGTRNEQFF	TGCGCCAGCAGCCCTCCCGGGACAGGGACTAGGAATGAGCAGTTCTTC
TRBJ1-6	NA	TRBV10-3	NA	CAISESAGLVSPLHF	TGTGCCATCAGTGAGTCGGCAGGGTTAGTGTCACCCCTCCACTTT
TRBJ2-1	once	TRBV9	NA	CASSVQGSVFNEQFF	TGTGCCAGCAGCGTACAGGGCAGCGTTTTCAATGAGCAGTTCTTC
TRBJ2-1	few	TRBV19	TRBD2	CASKTSGSYNEQFF	TGTGCCAGTAAGACTAGCGGGTCTTACAATGAGCAGTTCTTC
TRBJ1-4	once	TRBV7-2	NA	CASSQRGGYSEKLFF	TGTGCCAGCAGCCAAAGGGGGGGGTATAGTGAAAAACTGTTTTTT
TRBJ1-5	NA	TRBV7-2	TRBD1	CASSLGQGGLQPQHF	TGTGCCAGCAGCTTAGGACAGGGAGGCCTTCAGCCCCAGCATTTT
TRBJ2-5	few	TRBV7-2	TRBD2	CASSLYRSTGGETQYF	TGTGCCAGCAGCTTATATCGATCTACGGGGGGAGAGACCCAGTACTTC
TRBJ2-7	NA	TRBV27	NA	CASSYMGGLSYEQYF	TGTGCCAGCAGTTATATGGGCGGGCTCTCCTACGAGCAGTACTTC
TRBJ1-2	few	TRBV7-9	NA	CASSLMRGGTKNYGYTF	TGTGCCAGCAGCCTCATGCGGGGAGGGACAAAAAACTATGGCTACACCTTC
TRBJ2-3	once	TRBV5-1	TRBD2	CASSSSGTSTDTQYF	TGCGCCAGCAGCTCCAGCGGGACTAGCACAGATACGCAGTATTTT
TRBJ2-7	NA	TRBV29-1	TRBD1	CSARTGTPYEQYF	TGCAGCGCCCGGACAGGGACTCCTTACGAGCAGTACTTC
TRBJ2-5	NA	TRBV19	TRBD1	CASSAGGQGARGTQYF	TGTGCCAGTAGTGCTGGTGGACAGGGGGCGCGTGGGACCCAGTACTTC
TRBJ2-5	NA	TRBV10-3	TRBD1	CAISENRGPFRETQYF	TGTGCCATCAGTGAGAACAGGGGGCCTTTTCGGGAGACCCAGTACTTC
TRBJ2-2	NA	TRBV29-1	NA	CSVESGAGELFF	TGCAGCGTAGAATCGGGAGCCGGGGAGCTGTTTTTT
TRBJ1-2	NA	TRBV30	TRBD1	CAWNIGDRPYYGYTF	TGTGCCTGGAATATAGGGGACAGGCCCTACTATGGCTACACCTTC
TRBJ2-5	NA	TRBV28	NA	CASSGDRFQETQYF	TGTGCCAGCAGTGGTGACAGGTTCCAAGAGACCCAGTACTTC
TRBJ2-1	NA	TRBV14	TRBD2	CASSLTSALYNEQFF	TGTGCCAGCAGCCTGACTAGCGCTTTATACAATGAGCAGTTCTTC
TRBJ1-2	NA	TRBV20-1	TRBD1	CNPRGAGGYTF	TGCAACCCCAGGGGGGCTGGTGGCTACACCTTC
TRBJ2-1	NA	TRBV6-5	TRBD2	CASSYSRLAGDEQFF	TGTGCCAGCAGTTACTCCCGACTAGCGGGAGATGAGCAGTTCTTC
TRBJ1-2	NA	TRBV9	NA	CASSVGQGNYGYTF	TGTGCCAGCAGCGTAGGGCAGGGGAACTATGGCTACACCTTC
TRBJ2-3	NA	TRBV27	NA	CASSFRDSTDTQYF	TGTGCCAGCAGTTTCAGGGATTCCACAGATACGCAGTATTTT
TRBJ1-1	NA	TRBV5-1	TRBD1	CASSLGGTGLKAFF	TGCGCCAGCAGCTTGGGTGGGACAGGGTTAAAAGCTTTCTTT
TRBJ1-2	once	TRBV15	NA	CATSRDNQGSGYTF	TGTGCCACCAGCAGGGACAATCAGGGAAGTGGCTACACCTTC
TRBJ1-5	NA	TRBV19	NA	CASTLAQAYNQPQHF	TGTGCCAGTACCCTGGCACAGGCGTACAATCAGCCCCAGCATTTT
TRBJ1-3	once	TRBV6-5	NA	CASSYQAALSRNTIYF	TGTGCCAGCAGTTATCAGGCAGCCTTATCGCGAAACACCATATATTTT
TRBJ2-7	NA	TRBV28	NA	CASSFYSSTYEQYF	TGTGCCAGCAGTTTTTACAGCAGTACCTACGAGCAGTACTTC
TRBJ1-5	medium-sized	TRBV29-1	TRBD1	CSVPRGPTFNQPQHF	TGCAGCGTTCCGAGGGGGCCAACCTTCAATCAGCCCCAGCATTTT
TRBJ2-3	NA	TRBV7-9	TRBD2	CASSLLLAVSTDTQYF	TGTGCCAGCAGCTTATTGCTAGCGGTTAGCACAGATACGCAGTATTTT
TRBJ2-7	NA	TRBV18	TRBD1	CASSPSDRGEQYF	TGTGCCAGCTCACCTTCGGACAGGGGCGAGCAGTACTTC
TRBJ1-2	NA	TRBV5-1	NA	CASSLEPTRLGDYGYTF	TGCGCCAGCAGCTTGGAACCGACACGCCTCGGTGACTATGGCTACACCTTC